One and the same sample provided the 5 T cell receptor beta chains below, sequenced in a study of blood T cell repertoires in COVID-19 (TCRdb year 2020). To prepare the library, the immunoSEQ multiplex PCR assay was applied. Sourced from immuneACCESS, this table was stored by TCRdb with only in-frame sequences that have V and J called. A share of the clones is absent; for the studies checked, an unresolved V gene accounts for under half, and the remainder has no known explanation. This sample comprises 370,000 or so clones, roughly 80% of them detected only once. Roughly 1.1% of the sample rests with the top ten. Sequencing was carried out using peripheral blood. The receptors shown here come from a human donor with acute or convalescent COVID-19. The donor label of this sample is uncertain.

This chain connects TRBV7-9 to TRBJ2-1; TRBD2 matches at 15 bases. The CDR3 extends over 19 amino acids. The junction had 8 bases not matched to a gene; V was cut back by 1 base and J by 4 bases. The V gene's germline CDR1 is SEHNR and CDR2 FQNEAQ (reference sequence). CDR3 sequence: CASSLDYLGTSGRYNEQFF. DNA for the CDR3: TGTGCCAGCAGCTTAGACTATCTCGGGACTAGCGGGAGGTACAATGAGCAGTTCTTC.

The chain uses TRBV4-1 and TRBJ2-1; possible D gene TRBD2, 5 bases. The V gene lost 1 base and the J gene lost 7 bases, with 8 bases spanning the gap. CDR3 length equals 13 residues. Germline V gives CDR1 MGHRA, CDR2 YSYEKL. The CDR3 sequence: CASSQGGWNEQFF. For the CDR3, the DNA is TGCGCCAGCAGCCAAGGCGGGTGGAATGAGCAGTTCTTC.

The chain uses TRBV7-8 and TRBJ2-7, with TRBD2 identical over 7 bases. With V trimmed by 2 bases and J by 2 bases, 9 bases remained unmatched. The CDR3 loop spans 16 amino acids. From germline, CDR1 is SGHVS and CDR2 FQNEAQ. CDR3 sequence reads: CASSLTTSVSTYEQYF. In DNA form, the CDR3 reads TGTGCCAGCAGCTTAACAACTAGCGTCAGTACCTACGAGCAGTACTTC. The whole variable domain, filled in from reference TRBV7-8 and TRBJ2-7, reads GAGVSQSPRYKVAKRGQDVALRCDPISGHVSLFWYQQALGQGPEFLTYFQNEAQLDKSGLPSDRFFAERPEGSVSTLKIQRTQQEDSAVYLCASSLTTSVSTYEQYFGPGTRLTVT.

This clone was counted only a few times. This chain joins TRBV28 and TRBJ1-3; unclear D gene. The germline V gene has CDR1 MDHEN and CDR2 SYDVKM. The V and J ends lost 2 bases and 0 bases respectively, with 8 bases between them. CDR3 length equals 15 residues. CDR3 nucleotides: TGTGCCAGCAGTTTAGTTTTAGTCTCTGGAAACACCATATATTTT. Translation: CASSLVLVSGNTIYF.

The chain is built from TRBV6-6 and TRBJ1-1; 8 positions match TRBD1. Trimming at V came to 5 bases and at J to 3 bases, leaving 11 bases not matched to a gene. The CDR3 is 16 amino acids. CDR1 is MNHNY, CDR2 SVGAGI, per germline (reference sequence). CDR3 bases: TGTGCCAGCAGTCGATACAGGGGGGTGGGCGACACTGAAGCTTTCTTT. Protein product: CASSRYRGVGDTEAFF.